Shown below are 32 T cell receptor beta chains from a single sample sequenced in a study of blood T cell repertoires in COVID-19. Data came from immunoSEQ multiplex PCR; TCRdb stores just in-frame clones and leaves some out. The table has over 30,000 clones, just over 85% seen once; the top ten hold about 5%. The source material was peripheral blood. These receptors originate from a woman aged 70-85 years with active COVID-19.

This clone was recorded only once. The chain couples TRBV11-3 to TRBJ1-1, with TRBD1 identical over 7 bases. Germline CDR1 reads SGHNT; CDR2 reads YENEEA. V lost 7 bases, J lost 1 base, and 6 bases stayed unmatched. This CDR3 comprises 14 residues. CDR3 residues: CASKGGETNTEAFF. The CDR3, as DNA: TGTGCCAGCAAAGGGGGCGAAACGAACACTGAAGCTTTCTTT. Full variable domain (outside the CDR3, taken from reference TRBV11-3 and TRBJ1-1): EAGVVQSPRYKIIEKKQPVAFWCNPISGHNTLYWYLQNLGQGPELLIRYENEEAVDDSQLPKDRFSAERLKGVDSTLKIQPAELGDSAVYLCASKGGETNTEAFFGQGTRLTVV.

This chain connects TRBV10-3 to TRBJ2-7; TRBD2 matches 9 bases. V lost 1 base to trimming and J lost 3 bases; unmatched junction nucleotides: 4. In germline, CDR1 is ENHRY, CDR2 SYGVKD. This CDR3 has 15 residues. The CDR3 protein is CAISELAGEDYEQYF. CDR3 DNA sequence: TGTGCCATCAGTGAGTTAGCGGGGGAGGACTACGAGCAGTACTTC.

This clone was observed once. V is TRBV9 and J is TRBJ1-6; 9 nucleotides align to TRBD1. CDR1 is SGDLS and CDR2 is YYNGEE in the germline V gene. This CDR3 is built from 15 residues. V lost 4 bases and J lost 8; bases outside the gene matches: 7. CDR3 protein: CASSPRDRVDSPLHF. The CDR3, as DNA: TGTGCCAGCAGCCCCCGGGACAGGGTTGATTCACCCCTCCACTTT.

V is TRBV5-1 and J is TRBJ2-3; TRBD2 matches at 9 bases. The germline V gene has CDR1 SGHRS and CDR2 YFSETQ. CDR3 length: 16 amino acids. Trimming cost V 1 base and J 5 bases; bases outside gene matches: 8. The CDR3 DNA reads TGCGCCAGCAGCTTGCGGGCGGGGGGGCAAGGAGATACGCAGTATTTT. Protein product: CASSLRAGGQGDTQYF. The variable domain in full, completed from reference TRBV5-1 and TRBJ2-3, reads KAGVTQTPRYLIKTRGQQVTLSCSPISGHRSVSWYQQTPGQGLQFLFEYFSETQRNKGNFPGRFSGRQFSNSRSEMNVSTLELGDSALYLCASSLRAGGQGDTQYFGPGTRLTVL.

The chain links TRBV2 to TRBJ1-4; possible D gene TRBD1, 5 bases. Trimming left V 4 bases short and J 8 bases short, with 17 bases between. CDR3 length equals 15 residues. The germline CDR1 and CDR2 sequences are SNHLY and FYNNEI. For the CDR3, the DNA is TGTGCCAGCAGTGGGTTACGGGGGGTCGGAGAAAAACTGTTTTTT. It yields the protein CASSGLRGVGEKLFF.

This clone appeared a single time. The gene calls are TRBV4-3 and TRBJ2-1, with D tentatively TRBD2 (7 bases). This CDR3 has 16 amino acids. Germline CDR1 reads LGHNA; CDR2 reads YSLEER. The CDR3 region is CPRSHQGGGYYNEQFF. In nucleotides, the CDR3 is TGCCCCCGCAGCCACCAAGGGGGGGGGTACTACAATGAGCAGTTCTTC.

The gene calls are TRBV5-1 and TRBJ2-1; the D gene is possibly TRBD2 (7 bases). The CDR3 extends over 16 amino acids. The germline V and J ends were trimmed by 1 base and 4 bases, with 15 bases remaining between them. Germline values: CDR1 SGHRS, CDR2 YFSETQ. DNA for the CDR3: TGCGCCAGCAGCTTGACTAGCGCGGGGGCATACAATGAGCAGTTCTTC. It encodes CASSLTSAGAYNEQFF.

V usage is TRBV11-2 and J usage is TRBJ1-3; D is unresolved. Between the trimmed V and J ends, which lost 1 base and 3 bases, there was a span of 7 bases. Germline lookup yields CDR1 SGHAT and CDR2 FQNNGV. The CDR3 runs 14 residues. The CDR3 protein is CASSLGGYGNTIYF. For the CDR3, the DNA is TGTGCCAGCAGCTTAGGAGGTTATGGAAACACCATATATTTT.

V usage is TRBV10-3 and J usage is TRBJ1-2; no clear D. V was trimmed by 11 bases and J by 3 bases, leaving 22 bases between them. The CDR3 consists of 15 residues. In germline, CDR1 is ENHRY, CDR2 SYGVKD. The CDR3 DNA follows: TGTGCCGCCCTGGAGCGGCGGGGATTGGACTATGGCTACACCTTC. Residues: CAALERRGLDYGYTF.

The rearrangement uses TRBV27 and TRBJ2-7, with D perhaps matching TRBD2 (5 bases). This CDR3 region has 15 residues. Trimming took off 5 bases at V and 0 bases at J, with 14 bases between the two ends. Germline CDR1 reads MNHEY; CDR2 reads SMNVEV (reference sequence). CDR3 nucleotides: TGTGCCAGCAGTCCGTACGGAGGTTCCTCCTACGAGCAGTACTTC. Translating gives CASSPYGGSSYEQYF.

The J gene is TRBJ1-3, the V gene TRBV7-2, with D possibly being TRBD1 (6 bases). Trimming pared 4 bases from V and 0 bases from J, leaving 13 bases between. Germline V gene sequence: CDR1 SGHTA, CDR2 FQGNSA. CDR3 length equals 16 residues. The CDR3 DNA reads TGTGCCAGCAGCTCTAACAGGGTTAGCTCTGGAAACACCATATATTTT. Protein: CASSSNRVSSGNTIYF. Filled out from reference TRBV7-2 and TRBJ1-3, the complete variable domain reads GAGVSQSPSNKVTEKGKDVELRCDPISGHTALYWYRQSLGQGLEFLIYFQGNSAPDKSGLPSDRFSAERTGGSVSTLTIQRTQQEDSAVYLCASSSNRVSSGNTIYFGEGSWLTVV.

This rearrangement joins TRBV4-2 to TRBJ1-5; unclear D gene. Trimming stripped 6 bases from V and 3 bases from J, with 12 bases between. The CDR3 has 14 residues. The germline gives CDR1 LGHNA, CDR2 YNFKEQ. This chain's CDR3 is CASSSGVTNQPQHF. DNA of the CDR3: TGTGCCAGCAGTAGCGGGGTAACCAATCAGCCCCAGCATTTT.

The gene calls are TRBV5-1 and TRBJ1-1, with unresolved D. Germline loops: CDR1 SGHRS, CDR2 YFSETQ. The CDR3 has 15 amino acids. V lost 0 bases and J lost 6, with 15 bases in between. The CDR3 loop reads CASSLVFGQSSEAFF. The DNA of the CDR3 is TGCGCCAGCAGCTTGGTATTTGGGCAGTCTTCTGAAGCTTTCTTT. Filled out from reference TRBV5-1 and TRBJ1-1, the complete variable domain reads KAGVTQTPRYLIKTRGQQVTLSCSPISGHRSVSWYQQTPGQGLQFLFEYFSETQRNKGNFPGRFSGRQFSNSRSEMNVSTLELGDSALYLCASSLVFGQSSEAFFGQGTRLTVV.

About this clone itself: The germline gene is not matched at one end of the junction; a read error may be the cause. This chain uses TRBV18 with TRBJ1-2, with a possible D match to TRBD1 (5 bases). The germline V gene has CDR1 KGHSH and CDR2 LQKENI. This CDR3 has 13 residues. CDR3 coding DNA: TGTGCCAGCTCACCGAACTCCATGGACACATCCTCCTTC. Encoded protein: CASSPNSMDTSSF.

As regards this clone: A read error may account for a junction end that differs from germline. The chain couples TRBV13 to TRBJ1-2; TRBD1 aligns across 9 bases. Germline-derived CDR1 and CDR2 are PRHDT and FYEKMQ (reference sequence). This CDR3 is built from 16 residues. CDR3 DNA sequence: TGTGCCAGCAGCCTAGGGACAGGGCGATCCTTAGGTGGCTACACCTTC. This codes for CASSLGTGRSLGGYTF.

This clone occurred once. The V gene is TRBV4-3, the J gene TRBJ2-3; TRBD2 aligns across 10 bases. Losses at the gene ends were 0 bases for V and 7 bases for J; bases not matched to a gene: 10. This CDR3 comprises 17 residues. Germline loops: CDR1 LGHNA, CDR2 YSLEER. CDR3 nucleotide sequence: TGCGCCAGCAGCCAAGATTCATCAGCGGGGGGGCCCCATACGCAGTATTTT. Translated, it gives CASSQDSSAGGPHTQYF.

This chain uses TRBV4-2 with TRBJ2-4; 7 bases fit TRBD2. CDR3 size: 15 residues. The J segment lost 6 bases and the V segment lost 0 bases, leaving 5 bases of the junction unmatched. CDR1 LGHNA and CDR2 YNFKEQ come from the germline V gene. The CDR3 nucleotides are TGTGCCAGCAGCCAAGACGCACTAGCGACAAACATTCAGTACTTC. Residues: CASSQDALATNIQYF.

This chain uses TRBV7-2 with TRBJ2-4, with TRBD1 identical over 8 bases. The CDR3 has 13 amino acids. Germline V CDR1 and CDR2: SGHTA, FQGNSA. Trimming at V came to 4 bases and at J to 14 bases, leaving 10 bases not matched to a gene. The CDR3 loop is CASSSSSGGGKYF. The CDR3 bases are TGTGCCAGCAGCTCCTCCTCAGGGGGCGGGAAGTACTTC.

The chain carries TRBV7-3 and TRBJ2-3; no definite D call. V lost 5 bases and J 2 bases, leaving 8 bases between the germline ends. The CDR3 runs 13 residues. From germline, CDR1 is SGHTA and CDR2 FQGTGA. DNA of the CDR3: TGTGCCAGCAGCGCCCACAACACAGATACGCAGTATTTT. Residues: CASSAHNTDTQYF. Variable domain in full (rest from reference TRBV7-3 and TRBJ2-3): GAGVSQTPSNKVTEKGKYVELRCDPISGHTALYWYRQSLGQGPEFLIYFQGTGAADDSGLPNDRFFAVRPEGSVSTLKIQRTERGDSAVYLCASSAHNTDTQYFGPGTRLTVL.

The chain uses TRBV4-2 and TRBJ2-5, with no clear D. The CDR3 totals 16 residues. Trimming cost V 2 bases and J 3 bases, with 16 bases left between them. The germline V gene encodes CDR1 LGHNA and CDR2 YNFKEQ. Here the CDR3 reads CASSQSHPPREETQYF. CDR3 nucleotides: TGTGCCAGCAGCCAAAGCCACCCTCCAAGAGAAGAGACCCAGTACTTC.

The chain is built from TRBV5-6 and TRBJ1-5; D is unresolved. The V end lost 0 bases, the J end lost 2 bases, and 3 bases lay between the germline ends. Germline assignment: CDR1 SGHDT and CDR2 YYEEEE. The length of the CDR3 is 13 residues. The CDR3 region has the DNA TGTGCCAGCAGCTTGGTAGGCAATCAGCCCCAGCATTTT. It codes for CASSLVGNQPQHF.

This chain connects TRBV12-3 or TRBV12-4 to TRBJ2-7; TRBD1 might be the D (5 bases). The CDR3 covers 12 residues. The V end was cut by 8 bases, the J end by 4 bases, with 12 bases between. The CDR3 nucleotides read TGTGCCAGCGGGGTGGGGCCTTACGAGCAGTACTTC. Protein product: CASGVGPYEQYF.

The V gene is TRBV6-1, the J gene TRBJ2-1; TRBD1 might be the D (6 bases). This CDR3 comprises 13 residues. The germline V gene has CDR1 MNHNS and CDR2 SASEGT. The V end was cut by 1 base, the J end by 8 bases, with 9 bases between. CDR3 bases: TGTGCCAGCAGTGAAGACGGACAGCATGAGCAGTTCTTC. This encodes CASSEDGQHEQFF.

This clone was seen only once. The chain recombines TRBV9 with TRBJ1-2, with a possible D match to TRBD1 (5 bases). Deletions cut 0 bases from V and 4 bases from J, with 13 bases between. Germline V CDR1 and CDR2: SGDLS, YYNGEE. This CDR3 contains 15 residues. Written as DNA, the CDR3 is TGTGCCAGCAGCGTAGGGACGGACGGGGGCTATGGCTACACCTTC. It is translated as CASSVGTDGGYGYTF. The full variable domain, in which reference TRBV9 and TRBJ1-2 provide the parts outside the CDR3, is DSGVTQTPKHLITATGQRVTLRCSPRSGDLSVYWYQQSLDQGLQFLIQYYNGEERAKGNILERFSAQQFPDLHSELNLSSLELGDSALYFCASSVGTDGGYGYTFGSGTRLTVV.

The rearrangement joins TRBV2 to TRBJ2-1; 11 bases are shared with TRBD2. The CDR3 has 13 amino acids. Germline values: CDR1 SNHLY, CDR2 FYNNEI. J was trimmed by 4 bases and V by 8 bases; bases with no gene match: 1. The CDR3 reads CASGTSGYNEQFF. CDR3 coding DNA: TGTGCCAGCGGGACTAGCGGTTACAATGAGCAGTTCTTC. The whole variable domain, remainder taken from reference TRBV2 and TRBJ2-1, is EPEVTQTPSHQVTQMGQEVILRCVPISNHLYFYWYRQILGQKVEFLVSFYNNEISEKSEIFDDQFSVERPDGSNFTLKIRSTKLEDSAMYFCASGTSGYNEQFFGPGTRLTVL.

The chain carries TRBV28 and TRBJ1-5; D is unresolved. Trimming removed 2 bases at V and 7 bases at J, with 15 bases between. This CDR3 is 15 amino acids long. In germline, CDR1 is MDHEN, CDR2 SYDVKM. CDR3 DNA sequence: TGTGCCAGCAGTTTAGCGGGCGCGCAAAAACAGCCCCAGCATTTT. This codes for CASSLAGAQKQPQHF.

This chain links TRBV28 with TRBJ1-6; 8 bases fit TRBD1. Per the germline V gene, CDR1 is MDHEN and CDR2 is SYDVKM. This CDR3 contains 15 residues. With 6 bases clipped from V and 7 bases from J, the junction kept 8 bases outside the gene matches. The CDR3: CASSRRDRINSPLHF. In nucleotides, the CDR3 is TGTGCCAGCAGCCGCCGGGACAGGATCAATTCACCCCTCCACTTT. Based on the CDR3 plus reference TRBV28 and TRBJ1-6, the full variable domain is DVKVTQSSRYLVKRTGEKVFLECVQDMDHENMFWYRQDPGLGLRLIYFSYDVKMKEKGDIPEGYSVSREKKERFSLILESASTNQTSMYLCASSRRDRINSPLHFGNGTRLTVT.

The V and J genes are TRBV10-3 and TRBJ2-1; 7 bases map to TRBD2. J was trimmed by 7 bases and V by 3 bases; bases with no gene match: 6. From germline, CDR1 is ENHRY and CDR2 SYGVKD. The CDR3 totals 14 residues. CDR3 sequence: CAISDPRGSNEQFF. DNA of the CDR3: TGTGCCATCAGTGACCCGCGGGGGTCAAATGAGCAGTTCTTC.

CDR3 coding DNA: TGTGCCAGCAGCTTTAGGGGCACCGGGGAGCTGTTTTTT. The encoded protein is CASSFRGTGELFF. The chain has TRBV5-6 and TRBJ2-2, with D possibly TRBD1 on 5 matching bases. Germline lookup yields CDR1 SGHDT and CDR2 YYEEEE. Deletions cut 2 bases from V and 4 bases from J, with 6 bases between. CDR3 size: 13 residues. The full variable domain, in which reference TRBV5-6 and TRBJ2-2 provide the parts outside the CDR3, is DAGVTQSPTHLIKTRGQQVTLRCSPKSGHDTVSWYQQALGQGPQFIFQYYEEEERQRGNFPDRFSGHQFPNYSSELNVNALLLGDSALYLCASSFRGTGELFFGEGSRLTVL.

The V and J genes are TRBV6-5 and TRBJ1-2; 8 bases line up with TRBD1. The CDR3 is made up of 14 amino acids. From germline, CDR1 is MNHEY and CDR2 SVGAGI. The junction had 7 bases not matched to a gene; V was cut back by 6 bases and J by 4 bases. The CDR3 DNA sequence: TGTGCCAGCAGAGGACAGGGCAATGGCTATGGCTACACCTTC. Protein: CASRGQGNGYGYTF.

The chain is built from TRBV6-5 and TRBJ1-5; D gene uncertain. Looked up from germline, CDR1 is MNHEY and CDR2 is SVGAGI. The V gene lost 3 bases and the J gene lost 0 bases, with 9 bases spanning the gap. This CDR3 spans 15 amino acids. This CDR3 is CASSYGGDSNQPQHF. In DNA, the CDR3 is TGTGCCAGCAGTTATGGCGGGGATAGCAATCAGCCCCAGCATTTT.

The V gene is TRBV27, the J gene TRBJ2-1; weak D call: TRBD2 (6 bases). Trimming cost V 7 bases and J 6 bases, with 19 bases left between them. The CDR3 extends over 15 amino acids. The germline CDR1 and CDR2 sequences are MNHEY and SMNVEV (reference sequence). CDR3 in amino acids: CASTGGAGGINEQFF. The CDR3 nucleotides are TGTGCCAGCACCGGAGGGGCAGGTGGGATCAATGAGCAGTTCTTC.